This entry lists 13 T cell receptor beta chains sequenced from one sample in a study of blood T cell repertoires in COVID-19. Assay used: immunoSEQ multiplex PCR; TCRdb lists only in-frame clones, some missing. The sample holds around 250,000 clones, approximately 86% seen once. Sequenced material: peripheral blood. All receptors derive from an older woman who had recovered from COVID-19.

This clone appeared once. The chain employs TRBV3-1 (or the pseudogene TRBV3-2) and TRBJ2-7; D gene unclear. Trimming left V 3 bases short and J 0 bases short, with 6 bases between. The CDR3 loop spans 13 amino acids. Germline CDR1 is LGHDT and CDR2 is YNNKEL (reference sequence). The CDR3 sequence is CASSHLSSYEQYF. CDR3 DNA sequence: TGTGCCAGCAGCCACCTGAGCTCCTACGAGCAGTACTTC.

The chain carries TRBV6-6 and TRBJ1-2, with D uncertain. The V end lost 2 bases, the J end lost 4 bases, and 8 bases lay between the germline ends. The CDR3 is 13 amino acids. CDR1 and CDR2 (germline): MNHNY, SVGAGI (reference sequence). CDR3 sequence reads: CASSYKESYGYTF. CDR3 coding DNA: TGTGCCAGCAGTTACAAAGAGTCCTATGGCTACACCTTC.

This sequence joins TRBV7-2 and TRBJ1-1; D possibly corresponds to TRBD1 (5 bases). The CDR3 is made up of 17 amino acids. V lost 0 bases and J 0 bases, leaving 14 bases between the germline ends. Per the germline V gene, CDR1 is SGHTA and CDR2 is FQGNSA. The CDR3: CASSLANFKGVNTEAFF. CDR3 nucleotide sequence: TGTGCCAGCAGCTTAGCGAACTTCAAAGGGGTGAACACTGAAGCTTTCTTT.

This clone was seen a few times. This chain uses TRBV7-2 with TRBJ2-1; 10 nucleotides align to TRBD1. V shed 5 bases and J 4 bases; nucleotides not matched to a gene: 5. The length of the CDR3 is 15 residues. In germline, CDR1 is SGHTA, CDR2 FQGNSA. Here the CDR3 reads CASSPRQGAYNEQFF. The CDR3, as DNA: TGTGCCAGCAGCCCCCGACAGGGGGCATACAATGAGCAGTTCTTC.

The chain couples TRBV9 to TRBJ2-3; 8 bases are a match to TRBD1. Germline CDR1 is SGDLS and CDR2 is YYNGEE. CDR3 size: 15 residues. V lost 4 bases to trimming and J lost 4 bases; unmatched junction nucleotides: 8. CDR3 sequence reads: CASSKTDRVADTQYF. The CDR3 bases are TGTGCCAGCAGCAAGACGGACAGGGTGGCAGATACGCAGTATTTT.

V usage is TRBV3-1 (or the pseudogene TRBV3-2) and J usage is TRBJ2-1, with D possibly matching TRBD2 (6 bases). V lost 5 bases to trimming and J lost 5 bases, with 22 bases between them. The germline V gene encodes CDR1 LGHDT and CDR2 YNNKEL (reference sequence). This CDR3 is built from 17 residues. For the CDR3, the DNA is TGTGCCAGCAGCATTCCTCGGGACGCGGGAAGAGACAATGAGCAGTTCTTC. Its translation is CASSIPRDAGRDNEQFF.

The rearrangement links TRBV11-2 to TRBJ2-2, with 8 bases that match TRBD1. The CDR3 contains 14 residues. V trimming: 6 bases; J trimming: 4 bases; junction bases outside the gene matches: 4. Germline assignment: CDR1 SGHAT and CDR2 FQNNGV. The CDR3 region has the DNA TGTGCCAGCAGACTTACAGGGGGCACCGGGGAGCTGTTTTTT. Its protein is CASRLTGGTGELFF.

V usage is TRBV6-1 and J usage is TRBJ2-2; D might be TRBD1 (7 bases). Trimming shortened V by 4 bases and J by 1 base, and 13 bases separated the two germline ends. The length of the CDR3 is 16 residues. Germline CDR1 is MNHNS and CDR2 is SASEGT. The CDR3 spells CASSVAAGGNTGELFF. The CDR3 nucleotides are TGTGCCAGCAGTGTAGCGGCAGGGGGGAACACCGGGGAGCTGTTTTTT.

This clone was observed once. The gene calls are TRBV9 and TRBJ2-1; 11 bases agree with TRBD2. The germline V gene encodes CDR1 SGDLS and CDR2 YYNGEE. This CDR3 spans 15 amino acids. The V segment lost 0 bases and the J segment 7 bases; nucleotides outside the gene matches: 3. CDR3 amino acids: CASSVVSSGGNEQFF. The CDR3 bases are TGTGCCAGCAGCGTAGTGTCTAGCGGGGGGAATGAGCAGTTCTTC.

V usage is TRBV6-5 and J usage is TRBJ1-5; D uncertain. This CDR3 is 16 amino acids long. Germline-derived CDR1 and CDR2 are MNHEY and SVGAGI. Between the trimmed V and J ends, which lost 0 bases and 1 base, there was a span of 10 bases. The CDR3 DNA sequence: TGTGCCAGCAGTTACTCGCAGGCCTACAGCAATCAGCCCCAGCATTTT. Encoded protein: CASSYSQAYSNQPQHF.

This sequence joins TRBV7-8 and TRBJ1-1; 7 nucleotides line up with TRBD1. The CDR3 spans 16 residues. CDR1 is SGHVS, CDR2 FQNEAQ, per germline. Trimming at V came to 4 bases and at J to 2 bases, leaving 10 bases not matched to a gene. DNA of the CDR3: TGTGCCAGCAGCTCTTGGGGCAGGGGGTACAACACTGAAGCTTTCTTT. Amino acid sequence: CASSSWGRGYNTEAFF.

This CDR3 reads CASSPRTPGQSSYNEQFF. CDR3 nucleotide sequence: TGTGCCAGCTCACCACGAACTCCGGGACAGAGCTCCTACAATGAGCAGTTCTTC. The V and J genes are TRBV18 and TRBJ2-1; TRBD1 matches at 7 bases. The CDR3 length is 18 residues. CDR1 is KGHSH, CDR2 LQKENI, per germline. V was pared by 1 base and J by 0 bases, with 9 bases of the junction left unmatched.

This clone has a handful of counts. The J gene is TRBJ2-6, the V gene TRBV28; 7 bases line up with TRBD2. Germline assignment: CDR1 MDHEN and CDR2 SYDVKM. V trimming: 6 bases; J trimming: 0 bases; junction bases outside the gene matches: 2. The CDR3 has 15 residues. The CDR3 DNA reads as TGTGCCAGCAGCGGGGGGAGCTCTGGGGCCAACGTCCTGACTTTC. Protein: CASSGGSSGANVLTF.